This T cell receptor (beta chain) was captured by sequencing in a study of early T cells in non-severe SARS-CoV-2 infection. This clonotype came up many times. The CDR3 length is 15 residues. The V and J ends lost 9 bases and 5 bases respectively, with 20 bases between them. Germline lookup yields CDR1 SGHRS and CDR2 YFSETQ. As part of library construction, unique molecular identifiers were attached to individual cDNA molecules. TCRdb redid the calling of the 5' RACE reads with MiXCR, one entry per CDR3 protein. The sample has approximately 26,000 distinct CDR3 sequences, 4% to 4.5% seen once. The chain is built from TRBV5-1 and TRBJ2-2; D possibly corresponds to TRBD1 (6 bases). Sequenced: whole blood. The sequence was collected from an adult who was a healthcare worker with PCR-confirmed SARS-CoV-2 infection or an uninfected control (not recorded which). Here the CDR3 DNA reads TGCGCCACCTCCTCACAGGGATCGGAAACCGGGGAGCTGTTTTTT. Translation gives CATSSQGSETGELFF.